These 16 T cell receptor beta chains originate from one sample sequenced in a study of OX40 agonist ivuxolimab in advanced cancers. Sequenced by immunoSEQ multiplex PCR; TCRdb stores in-frame clones only, minus some. The sample lists tens of thousands of clones, about nine tenths seen once, with roughly 1.8% in the top ten. Sequencing was performed on CD4+ or CD8+ T cells sorted from blood, taken in a trial of the OX40 agonist ivuxolimab. These receptors were collected from an adult with an advanced solid tumor such as melanoma, head and neck, liver or kidney cancer.

V usage is TRBV7-6 and J usage is TRBJ1-2; D gene ambiguous. Germline V lookup: CDR1 SGHVS, CDR2 FNYEAQ. This CDR3 has 14 amino acids. V gave up 4 bases and J gave up 6 bases, with 15 bases separating them. CDR3 in amino acids: CASSSRIGLDGYTF. DNA for the CDR3: TGTGCCAGCAGCTCCCGAATAGGGCTGGATGGCTACACCTTC.

In this sample, this clone turned up once. The gene calls are TRBV7-2 and TRBJ2-5; D gene uncertain. V was shortened by 0 bases and J by 1 base, with 9 bases between the two germline ends. This CDR3 has 15 residues. From germline, CDR1 is SGHTA and CDR2 FQGNSA. Here the CDR3 DNA reads TGTGCCAGCAGCTTAGCGAGGAGCCTCCAAGAGACCCAGTACTTC. Translating gives CASSLARSLQETQYF.

V is TRBV5-6 and J is TRBJ2-1, with TRBD2 identical over 8 bases. With 4 bases clipped from V and 6 bases from J, the junction kept 3 bases outside the gene matches. This CDR3 region has 13 residues. Per germline, CDR1 SGHDT and CDR2 YYEEEE. CDR3 residues: CASSLSGGNEQFF. The CDR3 bases are TGTGCCAGCAGCCTCAGCGGGGGCAATGAGCAGTTCTTC.

V gene TRBV5-1 combines with J gene TRBJ1-2; 8 bases line up with TRBD1. This CDR3 has 15 amino acids. Germline V lookup: CDR1 SGHRS, CDR2 YFSETQ. The trim removed 0 bases at V and 5 bases at J, leaving 6 bases unmatched. As DNA, the CDR3 is TGCGCCAGCAGCTTGGTGACAGGGGAGGGGTATGGCTACACCTTC. It translates to CASSLVTGEGYGYTF.

The V gene is TRBV29-1, the J gene TRBJ2-7; possibly TRBD1 for D (6 bases). Germline loops: CDR1 SQVTM, CDR2 ANQGSEA. This CDR3 is 11 amino acids long. Deletions cut 6 bases from V and 5 bases from J, with 11 bases between. The CDR3 region has the DNA TGCAGCGTAGGGACAATCCACGAGCAGTACTTC. Residues: CSVGTIHEQYF.

J is TRBJ2-3 and V is TRBV28; 7 bases align to TRBD2. CDR1 and CDR2 (germline): MDHEN, SYDVKM. The V and J ends lost 6 bases and 5 bases, in that order; junction bases with no gene match: 11. The CDR3 is 15 amino acids. The CDR3 spells CASSLPGLTQDTQYF. In DNA, the CDR3 is TGTGCCAGCAGCTTACCGGGACTAACACAAGATACGCAGTATTTT. Combining the CDR3 with reference TRBV28 and TRBJ2-3 gives the whole variable domain DVKVTQSSRYLVKRTGEKVFLECVQDMDHENMFWYRQDPGLGLRLIYFSYDVKMKEKGDIPEGYSVSREKKERFSLILESASTNQTSMYLCASSLPGLTQDTQYFGPGTRLTVL.

This clone occurred once. The chain combines TRBV11-2 with TRBJ2-5; TRBD1 matches 8 bases. V trimming: 4 bases; J trimming: 2 bases; junction bases outside the gene matches: 6. The germline V gene has CDR1 SGHAT and CDR2 FQNNGV. The CDR3 runs to 15 residues. The CDR3 spells CASSSRTGKQETQYF. The CDR3 coding sequence is TGTGCCAGCAGCTCAAGGACAGGGAAACAAGAGACCCAGTACTTC.

The chain employs TRBV9 and TRBJ1-6; D is ambiguous. Germline V lookup: CDR1 SGDLS, CDR2 YYNGEE. CDR3 size: 14 residues. Trimming took 3 bases from V and 10 from J, leaving 14 bases between them. CDR3 bases: TGTGCCAGCAGCGCAACGGGTTATCGCTCACCCCTCCACTTT. Amino acids: CASSATGYRSPLHF.

The genes are TRBV6-5 and TRBJ2-7, with D perhaps TRBD1 or TRBD2 (5 bases each). V lost 0 bases and J lost 0, with 12 bases in between. Per the germline V gene, CDR1 is MNHEY and CDR2 is SVGAGI. The CDR3 is 16 residues long. The CDR3 loop is CASSYSRGRPSYEQYF. The CDR3 nucleotides are TGTGCCAGCAGTTACTCGAGGGGCCGCCCCTCCTACGAGCAGTACTTC.

This clone showed up just once. The J gene is TRBJ2-5, the V gene TRBV7-9; D remains ambiguous. The CDR3 covers 12 residues. Trimming pared 5 bases from V and 4 bases from J, leaving 8 bases between. Germline CDR1 reads SEHNR; CDR2 reads FQNEAQ (reference sequence). CDR3 region: CASSRNGETQYF. DNA for the CDR3: TGTGCCAGCAGCCGCAACGGAGAGACCCAGTACTTC.

The chain links TRBV6-5 to TRBJ1-1, with no clear D. The CDR3 totals 11 residues. CDR1 is MNHEY, CDR2 SVGAGI, per germline. The V end was cut by 2 bases, the J end by 10 bases, with 8 bases between. As DNA, the CDR3 is TGTGCCAGCAGTTACGTGAGGGCAGCTTTCTTT. Its protein is CASSYVRAAFF.

This chain uses TRBV5-1 with TRBJ2-3; D possibly uses TRBD1 or TRBD2 (6 bases each). Looked up from germline, CDR1 is SGHRS and CDR2 is YFSETQ. Deletions cut 4 bases from V and 0 bases from J, with 12 bases between. This CDR3 has 15 amino acids. Here the CDR3 DNA reads TGCGCCAGCAGCGCCGGCGGGACAAGCACAGATACGCAGTATTTT. It translates to CASSAGGTSTDTQYF.

V is TRBV6-5 and J is TRBJ1-3, with a tentative D call TRBD1 (6 bases). CDR1 and CDR2 from the germline V gene are MNHEY and SVGAGI. The V gene lost 5 bases and the J gene lost 3 bases, with 11 bases spanning the gap. CDR3 length equals 14 residues. This CDR3 reads CASSTRTDGNTIYF. The CDR3 bases are TGTGCCAGCAGTACCAGGACAGATGGAAACACCATATATTTT.

The chain has TRBV25-1 and TRBJ2-5, with TRBD1 matching 9 bases. Germline V gene lookup returns CDR1 MGHDK and CDR2 SYGVNS. The V segment lost 7 bases and the J segment 1 base; nucleotides outside the gene matches: 1. This CDR3 spans 13 amino acids. CDR3 nucleotides: TGTGCCAGCAAACAGGGGGCCCAAGAGACCCAGTACTTC. As protein: CASKQGAQETQYF.

The V call is TRBV7-9, the J call TRBJ1-1; 10 nucleotides line up with TRBD1. With V trimmed by 4 bases and J by 5 bases, 10 bases remained unmatched. This CDR3 is 16 amino acids long. The germline V gene encodes CDR1 SEHNR and CDR2 FQNEAQ (reference sequence). The CDR3 sequence: CASSSTLGTGETEAFF. Here the CDR3 DNA reads TGTGCCAGCAGCTCCACTCTCGGGACAGGGGAAACTGAAGCTTTCTTT.

This rearrangement joins TRBV18 to TRBJ2-1; 14 positions agree with TRBD2. CDR3 length equals 16 residues. In germline, CDR1 is KGHSH, CDR2 LQKENI. V trimming: 3 bases; J trimming: 2 bases; junction bases outside the gene matches: 0. The DNA of the CDR3 is TGTGCCAGCTCACCGGGACTAGCGGGAGCCTACAATGAGCAGTTCTTC. Residues: CASSPGLAGAYNEQFF.